The clone carrying this T cell receptor beta chain turned up a few times. These data are taken from a study of blood T cells in healthy people across ages. Through a sample-barcoded 5' primer and a J-beta primer mix, a second PCR was run for about 7 to 12 cycles. TCRdb reprocessed the 5' RACE reads via MiXCR and lists one record per CDR3 protein. The sample lists approximately 1.5 million distinct CDR3 sequences, 34% occurring once. The CDR3 totals 15 residues. CDR1 and CDR2 from the germline V gene are DFQATT and SNEGSKA (reference sequence). The material sequenced was blood. V usage is TRBV20-1 and J usage is TRBJ2-5; 7 bases map to TRBD1. The J call could be wrong; TRBJ2-7 is a better fit for the DNA end. The TCR comes from a woman under 40 in good health. The CDR3 DNA reads TGCAGTGCTAGTCCTACCGGGACAGCTGGCTACGAGCAGTACTTC. Amino acids: CSASPTGTAGYEQYF.